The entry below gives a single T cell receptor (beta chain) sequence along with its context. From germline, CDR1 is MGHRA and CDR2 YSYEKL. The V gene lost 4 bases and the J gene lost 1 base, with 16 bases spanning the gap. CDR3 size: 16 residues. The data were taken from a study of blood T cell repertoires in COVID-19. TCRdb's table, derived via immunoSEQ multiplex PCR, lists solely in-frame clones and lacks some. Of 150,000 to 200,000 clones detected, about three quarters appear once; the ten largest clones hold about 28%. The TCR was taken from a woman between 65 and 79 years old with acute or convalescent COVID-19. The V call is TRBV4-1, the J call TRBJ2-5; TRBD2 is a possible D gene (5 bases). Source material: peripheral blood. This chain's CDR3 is CASSPWARAGQETQYF. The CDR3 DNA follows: TGCGCCAGCAGCCCGTGGGCGCGGGCGGGCCAAGAGACCCAGTACTTC.